This TCR beta chain was captured in a study of T cell repertoires in cytomegalovirus infection. This clonotype appeared many times. Its antigen is undetermined. The study's findings and limits: HLA-C-restricted, CMV-specific TCR beta clonotypes were dominant ex vivo.

TCRdb redid the calling of the reads with MiXCR, one entry per CDR3 protein. Among approximately 1,000,000 distinct CDR3 sequences listed, around 30% were seen once. The CDR3 has 14 amino acids. V trimming: 6 bases; J trimming: 4 bases; junction bases outside the gene matches: 5. In germline, CDR1 is MNHEY, CDR2 SMNVEV (reference sequence). The source of this sequence is a human donor in good health (CMV status not recorded). Some clones in this sample may be carry-over from other donors' samples. The V and J genes are TRBV27 and TRBJ1-1; TRBD1 matches 10 bases. Sequencing used cultured CD8+ T cells from PBMCs, obtained from culture after CMV antigen stimulation. The CDR3 nucleotides read TGTGCCAGCAGCTTGACAGGGGGCAGCACTGAAGCTTTCTTT. Translated: CASSLTGGSTEAFF.